Each of the 29 T cell receptor beta chains below was sequenced from the same sample in a study of monozygotic twins with inflammatory bowel disease. TCRdb re-called the 5' RACE reads; every CDR3 protein appears as one record, without DNA. The sample has more than 300,000 distinct CDR3 sequences. Sequencing input: blood. The receptors derive from a human donor with ulcerative colitis or Crohn's disease, or a healthy co-twin of an affected twin (not recorded which).

The CDR3 loop reads CAWSVPGGGHSYEQYF. The chain uses TRBV30 and TRBJ2-7; checking the TCRdb D call of TRBD1 is not possible without DNA. The CDR3 loop spans 16 amino acids. Germline CDR1 is GTSNPN and CDR2 is SVGIG (reference sequence).

The chain couples TRBV7-6 to TRBJ2-5; TCRdb reports TRBD2, a call that lacks DNA to check it against. This CDR3 region has 15 residues. The germline gives CDR1 SGHVS, CDR2 FNYEAQ. CDR3 sequence reads: CASSLILSPQETQYF.

This chain uses TRBV7-2 with TRBJ1-1. Germline CDR1 and CDR2: SGHTA and FQGNSA. The CDR3 spans 13 residues. This chain's CDR3 is CASSLIANTEAFF. Based on the CDR3 plus reference TRBV7-2 and TRBJ1-1, the full variable domain is GAGVSQSPSNKVTEKGKDVELRCDPISGHTALYWYRQSLGQGLEFLIYFQGNSAPDKSGLPSDRFSAERTGGSVSTLTIQRTQQEDSAVYLCASSLIANTEAFFGQGTRLTVV.

The chain employs TRBV6-5 and TRBJ1-1; TCRdb proposes TRBD1, but this gene call is untestable without DNA. There are 14 residues in the CDR3. From germline, CDR1 is MNHEY and CDR2 SVGAGI. The CDR3 region is CASSYGAGNTEAFF.

The chain couples TRBV14 to TRBJ1-5. There are 15 residues in the CDR3. Germline-derived CDR1 and CDR2 are SGHDN and FVKESK. CDR3 protein: CASSQASQNNQPQHF.

The CDR3: CSARVASQHQPQHF. J is TRBJ1-5 and V is TRBV20-1. The CDR3 spans 14 residues. Germline CDR1 is DFQATT and CDR2 is SNEGSKA (reference sequence).

The CDR3 here is CASKDDRGSYEQYF. J is TRBJ2-7 and V is TRBV6-1. The CDR3 is 14 amino acids. Germline V CDR1 and CDR2: MNHNS, SASEGT.

CDR3 loop: CASNPWTGVNEKLFF. The chain is built from TRBV19 and TRBJ1-4; no DNA is available, so the TRBD1 call from TCRdb remains unchecked. The CDR3 covers 15 residues. The germline CDR1 and CDR2 sequences are LNHDA and SQIVND (reference sequence).

This rearrangement joins TRBV28 to TRBJ2-1; TCRdb calls TRBD2, which cannot be checked without DNA. The CDR3 extends over 18 amino acids. CDR1 and CDR2 from the germline V gene are MDHEN and SYDVKM. The CDR3 here is CASSLALAGGPSYNEQFF.

The chain carries TRBV7-2 and TRBJ2-1; the D call of TRBD1 rests on TCRdb alone, since no DNA is present to check it. Per the germline V gene, CDR1 is SGHTA and CDR2 is FQGNSA. The CDR3 has 15 amino acids. The CDR3 sequence: CASSRRAGDQDEQFF.

The rearrangement uses TRBV7-9 and TRBJ1-1. CDR1 is SEHNR, CDR2 FQNEAQ, per germline (reference sequence). This CDR3 has 13 residues. CDR3 amino acids: CASSSRPDTEAFF.

The chain links TRBV30 to TRBJ2-7; lacking DNA, the TRBD1 call made by TCRdb goes unchecked. Germline loops: CDR1 GTSNPN, CDR2 SVGIG (reference sequence). This CDR3 contains 15 residues. This CDR3 reads CAWGRGGTDRREQYF.

The V and J genes are TRBV7-2 and TRBJ2-1. The CDR3 is 15 amino acids. Germline CDR1 SGHTA, CDR2 FQGNSA. CDR3 region: CASSFLDRPNNEQFF.

CDR3: CASSYAGTQSSPLHF. The chain uses TRBV7-9 and TRBJ1-6. Germline V gives CDR1 SEHNR, CDR2 FQNEAQ (reference sequence). There are 15 residues in the CDR3.

The chain combines TRBV20-1 with TRBJ2-3; TCRdb indicates TRBD2, and absent DNA this call remains unverified. The V gene's germline CDR1 is DFQATT and CDR2 SNEGSKA (reference sequence). The CDR3 is 14 amino acids. CDR3 sequence: CSADRSGSSNTQYF.

This chain uses TRBV28 with TRBJ2-5. The CDR3 is made up of 15 amino acids. From germline, CDR1 is MDHEN and CDR2 SYDVKM. The CDR3 loop is CASSLPTSLQETQYF.

The V gene is TRBV19, the J gene TRBJ1-5; no DNA is available, so the TRBD1 call from TCRdb remains unchecked. The germline V gene encodes CDR1 LNHDA and CDR2 SQIVND (reference sequence). The CDR3 is 14 residues long. The CDR3 spells CASNGQPLSQPQHF.

The rearrangement links TRBV18 to TRBJ1-1; TCRdb calls TRBD1, which cannot be checked without DNA. Per the germline V gene, CDR1 is KGHSH and CDR2 is LQKENI. The CDR3 is 15 amino acids. Here the CDR3 reads CASSPSQGPNTEAFF. Complete variable domain (other parts from reference TRBV18 and TRBJ1-1): NAGVMQNPRHLVRRRGQEARLRCSPMKGHSHVYWYRQLPEEGLKFMVYLQKENIIDESGMPKERFSAEFPKEGPSILRIQQVVRGDSAAYFCASSPSQGPNTEAFFGQGTRLTVV.

CDR3 protein: CASSKGLDNEQYF. J is TRBJ2-7 and V is TRBV11-2; lacking DNA, the TRBD2 call made by TCRdb goes unchecked. Per the germline V gene, CDR1 is SGHAT and CDR2 is FQNNGV. The CDR3 is 13 amino acids.

The rearrangement uses TRBV28 and TRBJ2-6; with no DNA, the TCRdb D assignment of TRBD2 cannot be verified. Germline V gene data show CDR1 as MDHEN and CDR2 as SYDVKM. The CDR3 is 17 amino acids. CDR3 region: CASSLGLGLSGANVLTF.

The rearrangement links TRBV7-2 to TRBJ1-2; checking the TCRdb D call of TRBD1 is not possible without DNA. The CDR3 is made up of 14 amino acids. The germline gives CDR1 SGHTA, CDR2 FQGNSA. Here the CDR3 reads CASSEGQPRYGYTF.

V usage is TRBV27 and J usage is TRBJ2-7; TCRdb designates TRBD1, a call that cannot be tested without DNA. Germline V CDR1 and CDR2: MNHEY, SMNVEV (reference sequence). There are 19 residues in the CDR3. The CDR3 loop is CASSRTLSVFGPPGYEQYF.

V and J are TRBV20-1 and TRBJ1-1. Germline values: CDR1 DFQATT, CDR2 SNEGSKA (reference sequence). The CDR3 spans 13 residues. The CDR3 sequence is CSARLTAWSEAFF.

The rearrangement uses TRBV30 and TRBJ1-6; TCRdb names TRBD1, which stays unverified in the absence of DNA. Germline V gives CDR1 GTSNPN, CDR2 SVGIG (reference sequence). This CDR3 is built from 15 residues. CDR3 in amino acids: CAWSATRQNNSPLHF.

The chain uses TRBV12-3 or TRBV12-4 and TRBJ1-2; TCRdb picks TRBD1, but there is no DNA to check that call. There are 13 residues in the CDR3. CDR3 in amino acids: CASSTGVIYGYTF.

V is TRBV20-1 and J is TRBJ2-5; TCRdb reports TRBD2, a call that lacks DNA to check it against. The germline V gene encodes CDR1 DFQATT and CDR2 SNEGSKA (reference sequence). This CDR3 contains 11 residues. CDR3 amino acids: CSATGRETQYF.

V gene TRBV5-1 combines with J gene TRBJ2-5. Germline CDR1 SGHRS, CDR2 YFSETQ. CDR3 size: 17 residues. The CDR3 is CASSLAGFSQTQETQYF.

The CDR3 loop is CASSRQGKEFLGEKLFF. This sequence joins TRBV5-6 and TRBJ1-4; the D gene TCRdb calls, TRBD1, cannot be checked with no DNA. The germline gives CDR1 SGHDT, CDR2 YYEEEE. This CDR3 contains 17 residues.

This chain joins TRBV6-5 and TRBJ2-7; TCRdb calls TRBD2, which cannot be checked without DNA. Germline lookup yields CDR1 MNHEY and CDR2 SVGAGI. The CDR3 is 14 amino acids. CDR3 amino acids: CASSYRGGAYEQYF.